A single sample is the source of the 12 T cell receptor beta chains below, sequenced in a study of early T cells in non-severe SARS-CoV-2 infection. TCRdb reprocessed the 5' RACE reads via MiXCR and lists one record per CDR3 protein. This sample has roughly 35,000 distinct CDR3 sequences; roughly 3.9% occur once, and the top ten carry about 9%. The sequencing input was whole blood. The receptors were gathered from an adult who was a healthcare worker with PCR-confirmed SARS-CoV-2 infection or an uninfected control (not recorded which).

This clonotype has a count of ten or more. CDR3: CASSRVVVGAETQYF. CDR3 DNA: TGTGCCAGCAGCCGGGTGGTGGTGGGGGCAGAGACCCAGTACTTC. The chain employs TRBV7-2 and TRBJ2-5, with D possibly matching TRBD1 (6 bases). V was pared by 5 bases and J by 4 bases, with 17 bases between. Germline-derived CDR1 and CDR2 are SGHTA and FQGNSA. The length of the CDR3 is 15 residues.

As regards this clonotype: A read error may produce the germline difference seen at one junction end. The gene calls are TRBV7-6 and TRBJ2-1, with 9 bases matching TRBD2. CDR3 length equals 17 residues. CDR1 and CDR2 from the germline V gene are SGHVS and FNYEAQ. This CDR3 reads CASSLEGLALSCNEQFF. The CDR3 region has the DNA TGTGCCAGCAGCTTAGAGGGACTAGCTCTCTCCTGCAATGAGCAGTTCTTC.

In its sample, this clonotype was seen many times. The CDR3 protein is CAISDLRGNQPQHF. The CDR3 coding sequence is TGTGCCATCAGTGATTTGAGGGGCAATCAGCCCCAGCATTTT. This chain links TRBV10-3 with TRBJ1-5; D remains ambiguous. CDR1 and CDR2 from the germline V gene are ENHRY and SYGVKD. The CDR3 is 14 residues long. V lost 3 bases and J lost 2, with 8 bases in between.

Ten or more counts support this clonotype. The chain combines TRBV11-2 with TRBJ1-1; D uncertain. Germline V lookup: CDR1 SGHAT, CDR2 FQNNGV. The germline V and J ends were trimmed by 2 bases and 4 bases, with 5 bases remaining between them. CDR3 size: 12 residues. The DNA of the CDR3 is TGTGCCAGCAGCTTATTAGGCACTGAAGCTTTCTTT. Its protein product is CASSLLGTEAFF.

The table lists this clonotype with many counts. The rearrangement joins TRBV4-2 to TRBJ1-6, with 8 positions matching TRBD1. CDR1 is LGHNA and CDR2 is YNFKEQ in the germline V gene. The J segment lost 0 bases and the V segment lost 1 base, leaving 14 bases of the junction unmatched. The CDR3 consists of 21 residues. The DNA for the CDR3 is TGTGCCAGCAGCCAAGGTAACGGCAGGGGGCCAGGAAGCTCCTATAATTCACCCCTCCACTTT. Its translation: CASSQGNGRGPGSSYNSPLHF.

To note about this clonotype: A much more abundant neighbour one base away suggests this may be a read error. This chain connects TRBV20-1 to TRBJ2-1; perhaps D is TRBD1 or TRBD2 (5 bases each). CDR3 length: 16 amino acids. Germline-derived CDR1 and CDR2 are DFQATT and SNEGSKA (reference sequence). In DNA, the CDR3 is TGCAGTACTAGATCCCTAACCGGGACCCAGGGTAATGAGCAGTTCTTC. Translation gives CSTRSLTGTQGNEQFF.

At least ten counts were recorded for this clonotype. One end of the junction is discordant with germline, which a read error may explain. CDR3: CASSHFGQVLF. The CDR3 DNA follows: TGTGCCAGCAGCCACTTCGGACAGGTGCTTTTC. The J gene is TRBJ2-7, the V gene TRBV27, with 7 bases fitting TRBD1. Germline values: CDR1 MNHEY, CDR2 SMNVEV (reference sequence). There are 11 residues in the CDR3.

This clonotype occurred many times. The chain carries TRBV2 and TRBJ2-2, with D perhaps TRBD1 (6 bases). Trimming took off 6 bases at V and 6 bases at J, with 11 bases between the two ends. Germline CDR1 and CDR2: SNHLY and FYNNEI. The CDR3 spans 13 residues. CDR3 in amino acids: CASRVEGAGELFF. CDR3 DNA: TGTGCCAGCAGGGTAGAGGGGGCCGGGGAGCTGTTTTTT. Looking up the rest from reference TRBV2 and TRBJ2-2 gives the full variable domain: EPEVTQTPSHQVTQMGQEVILRCVPISNHLYFYWYRQILGQKVEFLVSFYNNEISEKSEIFDDQFSVERPDGSNFTLKIRSTKLEDSAMYFCASRVEGAGELFFGEGSRLTVL.

This clonotype was seen at least ten times. The V call is TRBV20-1, the J call TRBJ2-3, with 9 bases aligning to TRBD2. Germline V gene data show CDR1 as DFQATT and CDR2 as SNEGSKA (reference sequence). V dropped 6 bases and J dropped 0; count of bases not matched to a gene: 4. The CDR3 consists of 14 residues. Written as DNA, the CDR3 is TGCAGTGCAGCTAGCGGGATTAGCACAGATACGCAGTATTTT. The encoded protein is CSAASGISTDTQYF.

This clonotype was observed at least ten times. This chain connects TRBV20-1 to TRBJ2-1, with 7 bases aligning to TRBD1. The CDR3 is 11 residues long. V lost 5 bases, J lost 15 bases, and 10 bases stayed unmatched. The germline V gene encodes CDR1 DFQATT and CDR2 SNEGSKA (reference sequence). The CDR3 reads CSALAGGFRFF. The DNA of the CDR3 is TGCAGTGCTCTCGCAGGGGGTTTTCGGTTCTTC.

This clonotype occurred many times. The chain employs TRBV14 and TRBJ2-7; D might be TRBD1 (6 bases). Trimming took off 6 bases at V and 4 bases at J, with 13 bases between the two ends. Germline CDR1 is SGHDN and CDR2 is FVKESK. The length of the CDR3 is 13 residues. As DNA, the CDR3 is TGTGCCAGCAGGCTACAGGGATCTTACGAGCAGTACTTC. Protein sequence: CASRLQGSYEQYF.

This clonotype has ten or more counts. The chain uses TRBV6-6 and TRBJ2-1; 8 positions agree with TRBD1. This CDR3 contains 14 residues. With V trimmed by 5 bases and J by 3 bases, 3 bases remained unmatched. CDR1 MNHNY and CDR2 SVGAGI come from the germline V gene (reference sequence). For the CDR3, the DNA is TGTGCCAGCAGTACGGGACAGGACTACAATGAGCAGTTCTTC. Its translation is CASSTGQDYNEQFF.